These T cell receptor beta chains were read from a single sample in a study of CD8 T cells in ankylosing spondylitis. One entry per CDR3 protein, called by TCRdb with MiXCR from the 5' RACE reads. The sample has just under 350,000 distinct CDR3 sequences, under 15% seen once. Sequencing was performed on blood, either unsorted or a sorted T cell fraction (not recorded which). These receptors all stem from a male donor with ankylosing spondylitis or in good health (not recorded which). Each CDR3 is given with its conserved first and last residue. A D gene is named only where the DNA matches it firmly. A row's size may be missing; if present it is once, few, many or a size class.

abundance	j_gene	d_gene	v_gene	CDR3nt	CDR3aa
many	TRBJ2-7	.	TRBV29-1	TGCAGCGCCCAAGGGAACTCCTACGAGCAGTACTTC	CSAQGNSYEQYF
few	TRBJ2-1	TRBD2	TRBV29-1	TGCAGCGTTCGGGGGGGGAGCTCGGGGAGCAATGAGCAGTTCTTC	CSVRGGSSGSNEQFF
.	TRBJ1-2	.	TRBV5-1	TGCGCCAGCAGCCGGGGAGACCAAGGCTACACCTTC	CASSRGDQGYTF
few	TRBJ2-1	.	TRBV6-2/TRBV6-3	TGTGCCAGCAGCTATGAATCATACCAAGCCCCCAATGAGCAGTTCTTC	CASSYESYQAPNEQFF
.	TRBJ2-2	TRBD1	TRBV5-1	TGCGCCAGCAGCTTCGGGACAGGGGCGAACACCGGGGAGCTGTTTTTT	CASSFGTGANTGELFF
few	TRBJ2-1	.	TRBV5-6	TGTGCCAGCACCGTAGCCCGTCTCAATGAGCAGTTCTTC	CASTVARLNEQFF
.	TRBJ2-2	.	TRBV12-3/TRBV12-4	TGTGCCAGCAGTTCGGGAGTGGGGACCGGGGAGCTGTTTTTT	CASSSGVGTGELFF
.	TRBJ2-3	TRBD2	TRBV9	TGTGCCAGCAGCACCCGGACTAGCGGGGGGTTATTCACAGATACGCAGTATTTT	CASSTRTSGGLFTDTQYF
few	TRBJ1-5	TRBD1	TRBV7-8	TGTGCCAGCCGGGGACAGGGGGTAGATCAGCCCCAGCATTTT	CASRGQGVDQPQHF
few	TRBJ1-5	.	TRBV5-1	TGCGCCAGCAGCTTGGGGAGCCCCGGACAGCCCCAGCATTTT	CASSLGSPGQPQHF
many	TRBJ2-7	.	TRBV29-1	TGCAGCGTTATAGGAGGGGACCCTCCCGTGGAGCAGTACTTC	CSVIGGDPPVEQYF
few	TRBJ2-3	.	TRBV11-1	TGTGCCAGCAGCTTCAAAGGTCGTGGTGGGGCCGTCACAGATACGCAGTATTTT	CASSFKGRGGAVTDTQYF
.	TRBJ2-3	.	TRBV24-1	TGTGCCACCAGTGACCGGACAGCCACAGATACGCAGTATTTT	CATSDRTATDTQYF
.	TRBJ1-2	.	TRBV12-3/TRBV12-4	TGTGCCAGCAGGGGGTCTGACTATGGCTACACCTTC	CASRGSDYGYTF
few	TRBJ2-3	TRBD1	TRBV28	TGTGCCAGCAGGATGAGGGGGCCCCGCACAGATACGCAGTATTTT	CASRMRGPRTDTQYF
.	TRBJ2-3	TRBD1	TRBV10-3	TGTGCCATCGGGGCCCGACAGGGGCCCACAGATACGCAGTATTTT	CAIGARQGPTDTQYF
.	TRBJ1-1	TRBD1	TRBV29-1	TGCAGCGTTGAAGCAGGACAGGGGGGTACTGAAGCTTTCTTT	CSVEAGQGGTEAFF
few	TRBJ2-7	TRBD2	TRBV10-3	TGTGCCATCAGTGGGGGCGGGAGCTCCTACGAGCAGTACTTC	CAISGGGSSYEQYF
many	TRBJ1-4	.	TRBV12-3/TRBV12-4	TGTGCCAGCAGTTTAGAGGGGTTGAATGAAAAACTGTTTTTT	CASSLEGLNEKLFF
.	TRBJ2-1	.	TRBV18	TGTGCCAGCTCACCATTCACAGACAATGAGCAGTTCTTC	CASSPFTDNEQFF
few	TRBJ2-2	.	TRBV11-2	TGTGCCAGCAGCTTAATCTTGGGTAGGGGGTCCGGGGAGCTGTTTTTT	CASSLILGRGSGELFF
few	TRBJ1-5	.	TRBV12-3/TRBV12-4	TGTGCCAGCAGTTTTAAGAGCAATCAGCCCCAGCATTTT	CASSFKSNQPQHF
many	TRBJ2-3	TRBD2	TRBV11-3	TGTGCCAGCAGCCCAAATATAGCGGGAGGTATAACAGATACGCAGTATTTT	CASSPNIAGGITDTQYF
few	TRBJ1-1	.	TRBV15	TGTGCCACCAGCCAGACCCGGAACACTGAAGCTTTCTTT	CATSQTRNTEAFF
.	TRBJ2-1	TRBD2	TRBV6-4	TGTGCCAGCAGTACTAGCGGGAGCTACAATGAGCAGTTCTTC	CASSTSGSYNEQFF
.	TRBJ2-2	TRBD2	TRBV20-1	TGCAGTGCTAGAGATGTGGCTAGCGGGGCGTACACCGGGGAGCTGTTTTTT	CSARDVASGAYTGELFF
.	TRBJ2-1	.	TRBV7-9	TGTGCCAGCAGCTTAAGCGGATTAACATACAATGAGCAGTTCTTC	CASSLSGLTYNEQFF
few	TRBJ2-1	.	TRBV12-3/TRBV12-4	TGTGCCAGCAGTTTAGGGGGTCTCCCCTACAATGAGCAGTTCTTC	CASSLGGLPYNEQFF